These T cell receptor beta chains were read from a single sample in a study of blood T cell repertoires in COVID-19. The repertoire was sequenced with immunoSEQ multiplex PCR; TCRdb's copy has only in-frame clones and lacks some. The table has 100,000 to 150,000 clones, roughly 90% seen once; the top ten hold under 4.5%. Input material: peripheral blood. These receptors came from a man aged 55 to 69 with COVID-19, enrolled during active disease. The CDR3 runs from the conserved cysteine through the conserved F or W. The D gene is left open where the match is weak. Clone size is shown for a subset of rows, as once, few, many or a class of expanded clone.

clone_size: -; d_call: -; cdr3_length: 16; v_call: TRBV2; j_call: TRBJ1-6; cdr3_nt: TGTGCCAGCAGTGGTGGGACTCGGGAGGGGAATTCACCCCTCCACTTT; cdr3_aa: CASSGGTREGNSPLHF
clone_size: -; d_call: -; cdr3_length: 14; v_call: TRBV27; j_call: TRBJ1-4; cdr3_nt: TGTGCCAGCAGTTTACAGGGGCTCCATGAAAAACTGTTTTTT; cdr3_aa: CASSLQGLHEKLFF
clone_size: -; d_call: -; cdr3_length: 13; v_call: TRBV28; j_call: TRBJ1-5; cdr3_nt: TGTGCCAGCGGGAGGGGCCCGAAGCAGCCCCAGCATTTT; cdr3_aa: CASGRGPKQPQHF
clone_size: -; d_call: TRBD1; cdr3_length: 14; v_call: TRBV5-1; j_call: TRBJ1-2; cdr3_nt: TGCGCCAGCAGCTTCGAAGAGGGGGCGGATGGCTACACCTTC; cdr3_aa: CASSFEEGADGYTF
clone_size: -; d_call: -; cdr3_length: 15; v_call: TRBV9; j_call: TRBJ2-3; cdr3_nt: TGTGCCAGCAGCGTCAGGGGTTTAAGCACAGATACGCAGTATTTT; cdr3_aa: CASSVRGLSTDTQYF
clone_size: -; d_call: TRBD1; cdr3_length: 15; v_call: TRBV4-1; j_call: TRBJ1-1; cdr3_nt: TGCGCCAGCAGCCAGGGACAGGGGTTGAGGACTGAAGCTTTCTTT; cdr3_aa: CASSQGQGLRTEAFF
clone_size: -; d_call: -; cdr3_length: 14; v_call: TRBV19; j_call: TRBJ1-5; cdr3_nt: TGTGCCAGTATTTCGGGACATAGCAATCAGCCCCAGCATTTT; cdr3_aa: CASISGHSNQPQHF
clone_size: -; d_call: TRBD1; cdr3_length: 12; v_call: TRBV12-3/TRBV12-4; j_call: TRBJ1-4; cdr3_nt: TGTGCCAGCAGCCCCTACAGGGGGATTCTGTTTTTT; cdr3_aa: CASSPYRGILFF
clone_size: -; d_call: -; cdr3_length: 14; v_call: TRBV18; j_call: TRBJ1-2; cdr3_nt: TGTGCCAGCTCCCCGGGGGGGGGCCGCGATGGCTACACCTTC; cdr3_aa: CASSPGGGRDGYTF
clone_size: -; d_call: TRBD1; cdr3_length: 15; v_call: TRBV18; j_call: TRBJ1-5; cdr3_nt: TGTGCCAGCTCACCCGGGGGACAGCTCAATCAGCCCCAGCATTTT; cdr3_aa: CASSPGGQLNQPQHF
clone_size: -; d_call: TRBD2; cdr3_length: 13; v_call: TRBV29-1; j_call: TRBJ2-1; cdr3_nt: TGCAGCGTTGACGGACTAGCGGATTTGGAGCAGTTCTTC; cdr3_aa: CSVDGLADLEQFF
clone_size: -; d_call: -; cdr3_length: 12; v_call: TRBV19; j_call: TRBJ1-1; cdr3_nt: TGTGCCAGTAGGGTTCGCGACACTGAAGCTTTCTTT; cdr3_aa: CASRVRDTEAFF
clone_size: -; d_call: -; cdr3_length: 15; v_call: TRBV3-1/TRBV3-2; j_call: TRBJ1-4; cdr3_nt: TGTGCCAGCAGCCAAGGGGGGGTGAGGGGTGAAAAACTGTTTTTT; cdr3_aa: CASSQGGVRGEKLFF
clone_size: -; d_call: -; cdr3_length: 14; v_call: TRBV3-1/TRBV3-2; j_call: TRBJ1-3; cdr3_nt: TGTGCCAGCAGCCGACCGGGACAAGGAAACACCATATATTTT; cdr3_aa: CASSRPGQGNTIYF
clone_size: -; d_call: -; cdr3_length: 16; v_call: TRBV12-1; j_call: TRBJ1-1; cdr3_nt: TGTGCCAGCAGCTTTATCGGGACAGGGGGAAAAACTGAAGCTTTCTTT; cdr3_aa: CASSFIGTGGKTEAFF
clone_size: once; d_call: TRBD1; cdr3_length: 13; v_call: TRBV24-1; j_call: TRBJ2-5; cdr3_nt: TGTGCCACCAGTGTGACAGGGGGAGAGACCCAGTACTTC; cdr3_aa: CATSVTGGETQYF
clone_size: -; d_call: TRBD1; cdr3_length: 17; v_call: TRBV7-8; j_call: TRBJ1-4; cdr3_nt: TGTGCCAGCAGCTCCGGAGGGACAGGGTGGCCGGATGAAAAACTGTTTTTT; cdr3_aa: CASSSGGTGWPDEKLFF
clone_size: -; d_call: TRBD1; cdr3_length: 18; v_call: TRBV19; j_call: TRBJ1-1; cdr3_nt: TGTGCCAGTAGTGTGCGTGGACAGGGAGTCGGGTCGAACACTGAAGCTTTCTTT; cdr3_aa: CASSVRGQGVGSNTEAFF
clone_size: once; d_call: -; cdr3_length: 14; v_call: TRBV3-1/TRBV3-2; j_call: TRBJ1-1; cdr3_nt: TGTGCCAGCAGCCTCCTACAGGGCGGTGGTGAAGCTTTCTTT; cdr3_aa: CASSLLQGGGEAFF
clone_size: few; d_call: TRBD1; cdr3_length: 14; v_call: TRBV5-1; j_call: TRBJ2-7; cdr3_nt: TGCGCCAGCTCCCCTGGGGACAGTGCCTACGAGCAGTACTTC; cdr3_aa: CASSPGDSAYEQYF
clone_size: -; d_call: TRBD2; cdr3_length: 14; v_call: TRBV2; j_call: TRBJ2-3; cdr3_nt: TGTGCCAGCAACCTAGCGGGGGGTGCAGATACGCAGTATTTT; cdr3_aa: CASNLAGGADTQYF
clone_size: -; d_call: TRBD1; cdr3_length: 14; v_call: TRBV6-5; j_call: TRBJ1-5; cdr3_nt: TGTGCCAGCAGGGGGACAGGGGGTGAGCAGCCCCAGCATTTT; cdr3_aa: CASRGTGGEQPQHF
clone_size: -; d_call: TRBD2; cdr3_length: 16; v_call: TRBV28; j_call: TRBJ2-1; cdr3_nt: TGTGCCAGCAGTTTGACTAGCGCTCGTGGGGGCAATGAGCAGTTCTTC; cdr3_aa: CASSLTSARGGNEQFF
clone_size: -; d_call: TRBD2; cdr3_length: 16; v_call: TRBV3-1/TRBV3-2; j_call: TRBJ2-3; cdr3_nt: TGTGCCAGCAGCCAAGGACTAGCGGGGGGCACAGATACGCAGTATTTT; cdr3_aa: CASSQGLAGGTDTQYF
clone_size: -; d_call: -; cdr3_length: 13; v_call: TRBV30; j_call: TRBJ1-1; cdr3_nt: TGTGCCTGGAGTGTAAGAGGATCGGGGATAGCTTTCTTT; cdr3_aa: CAWSVRGSGIAFF
clone_size: -; d_call: TRBD1; cdr3_length: 18; v_call: TRBV10-3; j_call: TRBJ1-1; cdr3_nt: TGTGCCATCAGTGAGTCAGTTGAGGGGGCGCCGATGAACACTGAAGCTTTCTTT; cdr3_aa: CAISESVEGAPMNTEAFF
clone_size: -; d_call: -; cdr3_length: 17; v_call: TRBV9; j_call: TRBJ1-6; cdr3_nt: TGTGCCAGCAGACATCCCACCCGGAGGAATATAAATTCACCCCTCCACTTT; cdr3_aa: CASRHPTRRNINSPLHF
clone_size: once; d_call: -; cdr3_length: 14; v_call: TRBV24-1; j_call: TRBJ1-1; cdr3_nt: TGTGCCACCAGAGCTGAGGGTTTCGACACTGAAGCTTTCTTT; cdr3_aa: CATRAEGFDTEAFF
clone_size: -; d_call: TRBD2; cdr3_length: 14; v_call: TRBV7-7; j_call: TRBJ2-2; cdr3_nt: TGTGCTAGCAGCCCCCGGGAGGCCACCGGGGAGCTGTTTTTT; cdr3_aa: CASSPREATGELFF
clone_size: -; d_call: TRBD2; cdr3_length: 16; v_call: TRBV6-1; j_call: TRBJ2-1; cdr3_nt: TGTGCCAGCAGTGCCCCTAGCGGGGGTCGGAACAATGAGCAGTTCTTC; cdr3_aa: CASSAPSGGRNNEQFF
clone_size: -; d_call: -; cdr3_length: 14; v_call: TRBV6-1; j_call: TRBJ2-7; cdr3_nt: TGTGCCAGCAGTGAGGAGGGGAGTTGGTACGAGCAGTACTTC; cdr3_aa: CASSEEGSWYEQYF
clone_size: -; d_call: TRBD2; cdr3_length: 19; v_call: TRBV7-2; j_call: TRBJ2-1; cdr3_nt: TGTGCCAGCACCCCCGCCGGGACTAGCGGGGGCCACTCCTACAATGAGCAGTTCTTC; cdr3_aa: CASTPAGTSGGHSYNEQFF
clone_size: -; d_call: TRBD1; cdr3_length: 14; v_call: TRBV5-4; j_call: TRBJ1-5; cdr3_nt: TGTGCCAGCAGCCGGGACAGGGGGCGGGAGCCCCAGCATTTT; cdr3_aa: CASSRDRGREPQHF
clone_size: -; d_call: -; cdr3_length: 13; v_call: TRBV2; j_call: TRBJ2-5; cdr3_nt: TGTGCCAGCAGTGAAGAACAGGAGGAGACCCAGTACTTC; cdr3_aa: CASSEEQEETQYF
clone_size: -; d_call: -; cdr3_length: 14; v_call: TRBV9; j_call: TRBJ1-2; cdr3_nt: TGTGCCAGCAGCGTAGGACGGGAGGGGGTTGGCTACACCTTC; cdr3_aa: CASSVGREGVGYTF
clone_size: -; d_call: -; cdr3_length: 12; v_call: TRBV7-2; j_call: TRBJ2-7; cdr3_nt: TGTGCCAGCAGTCGGGGCTCCTACGAGCAGTACTTC; cdr3_aa: CASSRGSYEQYF
clone_size: -; d_call: TRBD2; cdr3_length: 16; v_call: TRBV27; j_call: TRBJ2-3; cdr3_nt: TGTGCCAGCAGTCCCTACCTAGCGGGGAGCACAGATACGCAGTATTTT; cdr3_aa: CASSPYLAGSTDTQYF
clone_size: -; d_call: TRBD1; cdr3_length: 11; v_call: TRBV29-1; j_call: TRBJ1-2; cdr3_nt: TGCAGCGTCGACAGGGGGGATGGCTACACCTTC; cdr3_aa: CSVDRGDGYTF
clone_size: -; d_call: -; cdr3_length: 14; v_call: TRBV7-9; j_call: TRBJ1-2; cdr3_nt: TGTGCCAGCAGCTTAGGTAGGACAGTCTATGGCTACACCTTC; cdr3_aa: CASSLGRTVYGYTF
clone_size: -; d_call: TRBD1; cdr3_length: 15; v_call: TRBV5-6; j_call: TRBJ1-4; cdr3_nt: TGTGCCAGCAGCCGGGACAGGGGGCGCGACGAAAAACTGTTTTTT; cdr3_aa: CASSRDRGRDEKLFF
clone_size: many; d_call: -; cdr3_length: 15; v_call: TRBV4-3; j_call: TRBJ1-6; cdr3_nt: TGCGCCAGCAGTGGGGGGGACGGGGATAATTCACCCCTCCACTTT; cdr3_aa: CASSGGDGDNSPLHF
clone_size: -; d_call: -; cdr3_length: 13; v_call: TRBV6-6; j_call: TRBJ1-4; cdr3_nt: TGTGCCAGCATCGAGCCGGGAAGTGAAAAACTGTTTTTT; cdr3_aa: CASIEPGSEKLFF
clone_size: -; d_call: TRBD2; cdr3_length: 19; v_call: TRBV27; j_call: TRBJ2-1; cdr3_nt: TGTGCCAGCAGACGGGGACTAGCGGGGGGGTTGGGCACCCACAATGAGCAGTTCTTC; cdr3_aa: CASRRGLAGGLGTHNEQFF
clone_size: -; d_call: TRBD1; cdr3_length: 13; v_call: TRBV7-9; j_call: TRBJ1-2; cdr3_nt: TGTGCCAGCAGCTACGGGACAGCGTATGGCTACACCTTC; cdr3_aa: CASSYGTAYGYTF
clone_size: -; d_call: -; cdr3_length: 12; v_call: TRBV29-1; j_call: TRBJ1-2; cdr3_nt: TGCAGCGTTGCGCAGGGAGGCTATGGCTACACCTTC; cdr3_aa: CSVAQGGYGYTF
clone_size: -; d_call: TRBD2; cdr3_length: 15; v_call: TRBV2; j_call: TRBJ2-4; cdr3_nt: TGTGCCAGCAGTGATCCGGGGGGGGCCAAAAACATTCAGTACTTC; cdr3_aa: CASSDPGGAKNIQYF
clone_size: -; d_call: TRBD1; cdr3_length: 15; v_call: TRBV10-3; j_call: TRBJ1-5; cdr3_nt: TGTGCCATCAGTGAGGGACAGGGAAGCAATCAGCCCCAGCATTTT; cdr3_aa: CAISEGQGSNQPQHF
clone_size: few; d_call: TRBD1; cdr3_length: 13; v_call: TRBV6-6; j_call: TRBJ2-1; cdr3_nt: TGTGCCAGCAGTTCTCAGGGGGACAATGAGCAGTTCTTC; cdr3_aa: CASSSQGDNEQFF
clone_size: -; d_call: -; cdr3_length: 14; v_call: TRBV5-1; j_call: TRBJ1-3; cdr3_nt: TGCGCCAGCAGCTTGAGCGGGGATCGGAACACCATATATTTT; cdr3_aa: CASSLSGDRNTIYF
clone_size: -; d_call: -; cdr3_length: 15; v_call: TRBV27; j_call: TRBJ1-4; cdr3_nt: TGTGCCAGCAGCCTATCTTGGTCTGCTAATGAAAAACTGTTTTTT; cdr3_aa: CASSLSWSANEKLFF
clone_size: -; d_call: -; cdr3_length: 15; v_call: TRBV3-1/TRBV3-2; j_call: TRBJ1-2; cdr3_nt: TGTGCCAGCAGCCAAGGGCAGGGCCTCAACTATGGCTACACCTTC; cdr3_aa: CASSQGQGLNYGYTF
clone_size: -; d_call: -; cdr3_length: 13; v_call: TRBV15; j_call: TRBJ1-1; cdr3_nt: TGTGCCACCAGCAGAGATGGGGGGGTTTCGCCTTTCTTT; cdr3_aa: CATSRDGGVSPFF
clone_size: -; d_call: TRBD1; cdr3_length: 13; v_call: TRBV5-1; j_call: TRBJ1-5; cdr3_nt: TGCGCCAGCAGCCGGACAGGGAATCAGCCCCAGCATTTT; cdr3_aa: CASSRTGNQPQHF
clone_size: -; d_call: -; cdr3_length: 15; v_call: TRBV3-1/TRBV3-2; j_call: TRBJ1-4; cdr3_nt: TGTGCCAGCAGCCCACTAGCCAGGGAGGATGAAAAACTGTTTTTT; cdr3_aa: CASSPLAREDEKLFF
clone_size: -; d_call: -; cdr3_length: 14; v_call: TRBV19; j_call: TRBJ1-3; cdr3_nt: TGTGCCAGTAGGCCCGCGTTCTCTGGAAACACCATATATTTT; cdr3_aa: CASRPAFSGNTIYF
clone_size: -; d_call: -; cdr3_length: 16; v_call: TRBV4-1; j_call: TRBJ1-5; cdr3_nt: TGCGCCAGCAGCAAAGGGGGTGAGGGTTACAATCAGCCCCAGCATTTT; cdr3_aa: CASSKGGEGYNQPQHF
clone_size: -; d_call: TRBD1; cdr3_length: 16; v_call: TRBV3-1/TRBV3-2; j_call: TRBJ2-3; cdr3_nt: TGTGCCAGCAGCCAAGCGAGGGACAGACCCACAGATACGCAGTATTTT; cdr3_aa: CASSQARDRPTDTQYF
clone_size: -; d_call: -; cdr3_length: 15; v_call: TRBV7-9; j_call: TRBJ1-4; cdr3_nt: TGTGCCAGCAGCAACACCGTGGGGGCGAATGAAAAACTGTTTTTT; cdr3_aa: CASSNTVGANEKLFF
clone_size: -; d_call: TRBD1; cdr3_length: 15; v_call: TRBV5-6; j_call: TRBJ2-7; cdr3_nt: TGTGCCAGCAGACTCAGGGGGACAGGTTCCTACGAGCAGTACTTC; cdr3_aa: CASRLRGTGSYEQYF
clone_size: -; d_call: -; cdr3_length: 16; v_call: TRBV5-1; j_call: TRBJ1-4; cdr3_nt: TGCGCCAGCAGCTTGGAAAGGGGAAAGAAAAATGAAAAACTGTTTTTT; cdr3_aa: CASSLERGKKNEKLFF